The clone carrying this T cell receptor beta chain showed up many times. Its antigen is undetermined. The CDR3 runs 15 residues. The germline V gene has CDR1 SGDLS and CDR2 YYNGEE. V lost 3 bases and J lost 3, with 13 bases in between. These data originate in a study of molecular identifiers for immune sequencing clone quantification. Overall study: Replicate RNA came from about 20,000 or 100,000 naive CD8 cells and was split five ways, and four parts were sequenced.

TCRdb reanalysed the PCR reads using MiXCR and keeps one entry per CDR3 protein. The sample carries under 800,000 distinct CDR3 sequences, less than 30% recorded once. Study observations and caveats: Effector cells kept over 97% of their molecules in clones above 20 RNA copies, while naive cells kept under 1% there.

The chain employs TRBV9 and TRBJ1-3, with no clear D. This clonotype was obtained from a human donor in good health. Some libraries in this study had Jurkat cell RNA spiked in. Sequencing was carried out using naive CD8+ T cells from blood, with Jurkat cell RNA spiked in. Subset specified: FACS-sorted CD8+CD4-CCR7+CD45RA+ naive T cells. The CDR3 coding sequence is TGTGCCAGCAGCGCTGGGTCCGGTGGTGGAAACACCATATATTTT. This sequence encodes CASSAGSGGGNTIYF.